Listed below are T cell receptor beta chains from one sample, sequenced in a study of T-cell reconstitution after alpha-beta-depleted transplantation in children. TCRdb reanalysed the PCR reads using MiXCR and keeps one entry per CDR3 protein. This sample has more than 300,000 distinct CDR3 sequences; roughly 17% occur once, and the top ten carry around 43%. Source: PBMCs, mostly from graft donor cells, taken 360 days after TCRalphabeta/CD19-depleted stem cell transplant. All receptors come from a male patient aged 2 to 10 who had a stem cell transplant for acute lymphoblastic leukemia, so the T cells may come from the graft donor. Each CDR3 is given with its conserved first and last residue. Each record gives: J gene, CDR3 length, D gene, clone size, V gene, CDR3 protein, CDR3 DNA. D genes are given only for firm matches. Size is stated for part of the rows, as once, few or many counts, or as a class when the clone is expanded.

TRBJ1-3,14,.,.,TRBV29-1,CSATGPGTGNTIYF,TGCAGCGCTACCGGCCCGGGCACTGGAAACACCATATATTTT
TRBJ2-5,14,TRBD2,many,TRBV29-1,CSALTSGRRETQYF,TGCAGCGCACTGACTAGCGGGAGAAGGGAGACCCAGTACTTC
TRBJ1-1,14,TRBD1,.,TRBV5-1,CASSLVQGGTEAFF,TGCGCCAGCAGCTTGGTGCAGGGGGGGACTGAAGCTTTCTTT
TRBJ1-6,13,.,.,TRBV30,CAWSMDRGSPLHF,TGTGCCTGGAGTATGGACAGAGGATCACCCCTCCACTTT
TRBJ2-1,16,.,.,TRBV5-6,CASSLPPGRPLHEQFF,TGTGCCAGCAGCCTCCCTCCGGGGAGGCCCCTCCATGAGCAGTTCTTC
TRBJ2-7,20,TRBD1,.,TRBV4-1,CASSHDPPPMRDRPTYEQYF,TGCGCCAGCAGCCATGATCCACCCCCGATGAGGGACAGACCTACCTACGAGCAGTACTTC
TRBJ2-6,14,TRBD1,.,TRBV5-1,CASSGGTGPRVLTF,TGCGCCAGCAGCGGAGGGACAGGCCCTAGGGTCCTGACTTTC
TRBJ2-7,12,.,.,TRBV20-1,CSGGLSYYEQYF,TGCAGTGGCGGGCTCTCCTACTACGAGCAGTACTTC
TRBJ2-4,18,TRBD2,.,TRBV2,CASRTGLAGLKAKNIQYF,TGTGCCAGCAGAACCGGACTAGCGGGTCTAAAGGCCAAAAACATTCAGTACTTC
TRBJ2-7,15,TRBD2,many,TRBV12-3/TRBV12-4,CASSGLAGLDYEQYF,TGTGCCAGCAGTGGACTAGCGGGACTCGACTACGAGCAGTACTTC
TRBJ2-5,16,TRBD2,.,TRBV20-1,CSARDGIAGGWETQYF,TGCAGTGCTAGAGATGGGATAGCGGGAGGCTGGGAGACCCAGTACTTC
TRBJ2-3,13,.,.,TRBV27,CASKPASTDTQYF,TGTGCCAGCAAACCAGCTAGCACAGATACGCAGTATTTT
TRBJ2-2,16,.,.,TRBV5-1,CASSPAGREFTGELFF,TGCGCCAGCAGCCCTGCCGGTCGGGAGTTCACCGGGGAGCTGTTTTTT
TRBJ1-2,13,.,few,TRBV25-1,CASSDGMGPGYTF,TGTGCCAGCAGTGATGGGATGGGGCCTGGCTACACCTTC
TRBJ2-7,15,TRBD2,.,TRBV2,CASSSETSGFYEQYF,TGTGCCAGCAGTTCGGAGACTAGCGGGTTCTACGAGCAGTACTTC
TRBJ1-4,13,.,.,TRBV20-1,CSGTFATNEKLFF,TGCAGTGGTACCTTTGCAACTAATGAAAAACTGTTTTTT
TRBJ2-2,17,.,.,TRBV29-1,CSVFRRDGGPNTGELFF,TGCAGCGTGTTTAGAAGGGATGGGGGGCCGAACACCGGGGAGCTGTTTTTT
TRBJ2-1,17,.,.,TRBV4-3,CASSQDHWRGRYNEQFF,TGCGCCAGCAGCCAAGACCACTGGAGGGGCCGCTACAATGAGCAGTTCTTC
TRBJ2-7,13,.,few,TRBV2,CASTSGVSYEQYF,TGTGCCAGCACCTCGGGGGTCTCCTACGAGCAGTACTTC
TRBJ1-2,12,.,many,TRBV5-1,CASSPGLDGYTF,TGCGCCAGCAGCCCGGGACTTGATGGCTACACCTTC
TRBJ1-1,13,.,many,TRBV12-3/TRBV12-4,CASSLGRDLGAFF,TGTGCCAGCAGTTTAGGACGGGACCTTGGGGCTTTCTTT
TRBJ1-4,13,.,few,TRBV7-9,CATSVATNEKLFF,TGTGCCACATCGGTAGCAACTAATGAAAAACTGTTTTTT
TRBJ2-3,12,.,many,TRBV29-1,CSARLPTDTQYF,TGCAGCGCGAGGCTACCCACAGATACGCAGTATTTT
TRBJ1-4,14,TRBD1,many,TRBV10-3,CAISEIGGQEKLFF,TGTGCCATCAGTGAGATAGGGGGCCAGGAAAAACTGTTTTTT
TRBJ1-2,13,.,.,TRBV3-1,CASSQETGYGYTF,TGTGCCAGCAGCCAAGAAACAGGGTATGGCTACACCTTC
TRBJ2-5,14,.,few,TRBV14,CASSPPRDEETQYF,TGTGCCAGCAGCCCGCCTCGAGACGAAGAGACCCAGTACTTC
TRBJ2-1,16,TRBD2,.,TRBV28,CASSLLSSGGYNEQFF,TGTGCCAGCAGTTTATTGTCTAGCGGGGGCTACAATGAGCAGTTCTTC
TRBJ2-7,12,.,.,TRBV7-2,CASSLFPVEQYF,TGTGCCAGCAGCCTATTCCCTGTGGAGCAGTACTTC
TRBJ1-3,12,.,few,TRBV29-1,CSVRRTGNTIYF,TGCAGCGTAAGGAGGACTGGAAACACCATATATTTT
TRBJ2-4,19,.,.,TRBV28,CASSYELTAPRVAKNIQYF,TGTGCCAGCAGTTACGAACTCACCGCCCCCCGGGTAGCCAAAAACATTCAGTACTTC
TRBJ2-1,15,.,.,TRBV20-1,CSAPPWAGRRGEQFF,TGCAGTGCTCCTCCGTGGGCAGGGAGACGGGGTGAGCAGTTCTTC
TRBJ2-5,13,.,.,TRBV4-3,CATAVTPQETQYF,TGCGCCACGGCAGTAACTCCTCAAGAGACCCAGTACTTC
TRBJ2-2,16,TRBD1,.,TRBV12-3/TRBV12-4,CASRANRGEGTGELFF,TGTGCCAGCAGAGCGAACAGGGGAGAAGGCACCGGGGAGCTGTTTTTT
TRBJ2-7,14,TRBD1,.,TRBV6-6,CASSPGTGPYEQYF,TGTGCCAGCAGCCCGGGGACAGGGCCCTACGAGCAGTACTTC
TRBJ2-7,15,TRBD2,few,TRBV5-4,CASSYGLAGASEQYF,TGTGCCAGCAGCTACGGACTAGCGGGAGCAAGTGAGCAGTACTTC
TRBJ2-7,13,.,few,TRBV29-1,CSVRGVITYEQYF,TGCAGCGTTAGAGGTGTGATTACCTACGAGCAGTACTTC
TRBJ2-2,15,.,many,TRBV12-3/TRBV12-4,CASSFAGRSNGELFF,TGTGCCAGCAGTTTTGCGGGAAGGTCAAACGGGGAGCTGTTTTTT
TRBJ2-5,15,TRBD2,many,TRBV27,CASSPGLAFRETQYF,TGTGCCAGCAGCCCGGGACTAGCCTTTCGAGAGACCCAGTACTTC
TRBJ2-3,12,.,.,TRBV20-1,CSAALQADTQYF,TGCAGTGCTGCCCTACAAGCAGATACGCAGTATTTT
TRBJ1-6,15,.,.,TRBV10-3,CAIRATDAINSPLHF,TGTGCCATCAGAGCGACAGACGCCATTAATTCACCCCTCCACTTT
TRBJ2-5,12,TRBD2,many,TRBV29-1,CSVASGTETQYF,TGCAGCGTTGCAAGCGGGACCGAGACCCAGTACTTC